A selection of T cell receptor beta chains follows, all from one sample in a study of blood T cell repertoires in COVID-19. The data were produced by immunoSEQ multiplex PCR, yet TCRdb's version contains in-frame clones alone and is incomplete. The table lists around 180,000 clones, 80% to 90% of them singletons, with about 3.3% in the top ten. The sample comprised peripheral blood. The receptors come from a man aged 55 to 69 with acute or convalescent COVID-19. The CDR3 runs from the conserved cysteine through the conserved F or W. The D gene is left open where the match is weak. Rows may omit the clone size; those that give it use once, few, many or a size class.

TRBJ2-1,TRBD2,TRBV30,-,TGTGCCTGGAGTGGGACTAGCAGCAATGAGCAGTTCTTC,CAWSGTSSNEQFF
TRBJ2-1,-,TRBV28,-,TGTGCCAGCAGTCTCTCCTACAATGAGCAGTTCTTC,CASSLSYNEQFF
TRBJ2-7,TRBD2,TRBV7-9,-,TGTGCCAGCAGCCCTTATAGCGGGAGTGGAGACTACGAGCAGTACTTC,CASSPYSGSGDYEQYF
TRBJ2-3,-,TRBV5-4,-,TGTGCCAGCAGCAGCGGGTCGAACACAGATACGCAGTATTTT,CASSSGSNTDTQYF
TRBJ2-2,-,TRBV24-1,few,TGTGCCACCAGTGGTCCCGTCGGGGAGCTGTTTTTT,CATSGPVGELFF
TRBJ2-1,TRBD2,TRBV3-1/TRBV3-2,-,TGTGCCAGCAGCCCGGGGCTATCGCTCGGACTAGCGGGGGATGAGCAGTTCTTC,CASSPGLSLGLAGDEQFF
TRBJ2-7,TRBD1,TRBV28,-,TGTGCCAGCAGGCCGGGACAGGGGTCCCACGAGCAGTACTTC,CASRPGQGSHEQYF
TRBJ1-5,TRBD1,TRBV6-5,-,TGTGCCAGCAGAGGGACAGGGAATAGCAATCAGCCCCAGCATTTT,CASRGTGNSNQPQHF
TRBJ2-1,-,TRBV29-1,-,TGCAGCGTTGAAGATGGCCGCAATGAGCAGTTCTTC,CSVEDGRNEQFF
TRBJ2-6,TRBD1,TRBV5-1,-,TGCGCCAGCAGGGTCGGGACAGGGGTGAGCTCTGGGGCCAACGTCCTGACTTTC,CASRVGTGVSSGANVLTF
TRBJ2-1,TRBD2,TRBV5-1,-,TGCGCCAGCAGCTTTACCGGGACTAGCGGGAGTTTCCCCCTGAGTGAGCAGTTCTTC,CASSFTGTSGSFPLSEQFF
TRBJ2-5,TRBD2,TRBV27,once,TGTGCCAGCAGTGAGGGGACTAGCGGCCTAGGAACCCAGTACTTC,CASSEGTSGLGTQYF
TRBJ2-5,-,TRBV28,-,TGTGCCAGCAGTTTCCTGGGGCGAGAGACCCAGTACTTC,CASSFLGRETQYF
TRBJ2-4,TRBD1,TRBV23-1,once,TGCGCCAGCGGGACTACAGGGGGCGACGCGGAGACCAAAAACATTCAGTACTTC,CASGTTGGDAETKNIQYF
TRBJ1-2,TRBD1,TRBV7-9,-,TGTGCCAGCAGCCGGACCCAGGACAGGGCCCATAACTATGGCTACACCTTC,CASSRTQDRAHNYGYTF
TRBJ2-7,TRBD1,TRBV5-6,few,TGTGCCAGCAGCTTTGGGACAGGGGACTACGAGCAGTACTTC,CASSFGTGDYEQYF
TRBJ2-2,-,TRBV28,-,TGTGCCAGCAGTTACGGTACCGGGGAGCTGTTTTTT,CASSYGTGELFF
TRBJ1-1,TRBD1,TRBV6-4,-,TGTGCCAGCAGCGAAGGACAGGCCACTGAAGCTTTCTTT,CASSEGQATEAFF
TRBJ1-5,-,TRBV18,once,TGTGCCAGCTCCCCTGAGAGCAATCAGCCCCAGCATTTT,CASSPESNQPQHF
TRBJ1-6,-,TRBV6-4,-,TGTGCCAGCCGATCAGGATCCTATAATTCACCCCTCCACTTT,CASRSGSYNSPLHF
TRBJ2-7,TRBD2,TRBV27,-,TGTGCCAGCAGTTCCCGACTAGCGGCGACCTACGAGCAGTACTTC,CASSSRLAATYEQYF
TRBJ2-2,-,TRBV5-1,few,TGCGCCAGCAGCCCTGCGGGACAGAATCCCTCGGGCGGGGAGCTGTTTTTT,CASSPAGQNPSGGELFF
TRBJ2-2,TRBD2,TRBV4-3,-,TGCGCCAGCAGCCTTGGACTAGCGGGAATAGACGGGGAGCTGTTTTTT,CASSLGLAGIDGELFF
TRBJ2-5,-,TRBV5-1,-,TGCGCCAGCAGCTTGGCTTCGGGGAGTTGGGAGACCCAGTACTTC,CASSLASGSWETQYF
TRBJ2-1,TRBD1,TRBV28,few,TGTGCCAGCAGTCCCCCGGGACAGGGAATCAATGAGCAGTTCTTC,CASSPPGQGINEQFF
TRBJ1-4,-,TRBV30,-,TGTGCCTGGAGTGGGGACACATCCATCGGTGAAAAACTGTTTTTT,CAWSGDTSIGEKLFF
TRBJ2-1,-,TRBV7-9,-,TGTGCCAGCAGCTTCCCGGGGAGCGATGAGCAGTTCTTC,CASSFPGSDEQFF
TRBJ2-7,-,TRBV6-1,-,TGTGCCAGCAGTGGGCAGGGGACATCCTACGAGCAGTACTTC,CASSGQGTSYEQYF
TRBJ1-4,TRBD1,TRBV29-1,once,TGCAGCGTAGGGGGCGGATTTGCAACTAATGAAAAACTGTTTTTT,CSVGGGFATNEKLFF
TRBJ2-2,TRBD2,TRBV6-2/TRBV6-3,-,TGTGCCAGCAGTTTCCGGGTACTAGCGGGAACCCGCACGAACACCGGGGAGCTGTTTTTT,CASSFRVLAGTRTNTGELFF
TRBJ1-2,TRBD1,TRBV2,-,TGTGCCAGCAGTGAAGCCGGGGACAGGCTGTATGGCTACACCTTC,CASSEAGDRLYGYTF
TRBJ1-3,-,TRBV7-2,-,TGTGCCAGCAGCACTGACAGTGCGACTGGAAACACCATATATTTT,CASSTDSATGNTIYF
TRBJ1-1,-,TRBV19,-,TGTGCCAGTAGTATAAAGGACAGCCGAAACACTGAAGCTTTCTTT,CASSIKDSRNTEAFF
TRBJ2-1,TRBD2,TRBV19,-,TGTGCCAGTAGCAAGCGGGAGGGCAATGAGCAGTTCTTC,CASSKREGNEQFF
TRBJ1-2,-,TRBV4-2,-,TGTGCCAGCAGCCAAGCTCCGTCCACACAAAACTATGGCTACACCTTC,CASSQAPSTQNYGYTF
TRBJ1-1,-,TRBV6-5,-,TGTGCCAGCAGAGATGGACTCACTGAAGCTTTCTTT,CASRDGLTEAFF
TRBJ2-7,-,TRBV4-1,-,TGCGCCAGCAGCCATGGGCCCTCCTACGAGCAGTACTTC,CASSHGPSYEQYF
TRBJ2-1,TRBD2,TRBV18,-,TGTGCCAGCTCACCGGGCTCCGGGAGGGCTTACAATGAGCAGTTCTTC,CASSPGSGRAYNEQFF
TRBJ2-1,TRBD1,TRBV28,-,TGTGCCAGCAGTCCCCCGGGACAGGGTTCGAATGAGCAGTTCTTC,CASSPPGQGSNEQFF
TRBJ2-7,TRBD2,TRBV28,-,TGTGCCAGCAGTTTAGTCCGAGCGGGAGGCACGGGGGGGCAGTACTTC,CASSLVRAGGTGGQYF
TRBJ1-2,-,TRBV28,-,TGTGCCAGCAGTTTACCAAAGGGGAAAGCTAACTATGGCTACACCTTC,CASSLPKGKANYGYTF
TRBJ2-7,TRBD1,TRBV3-1/TRBV3-2,-,TGTGCCAGCAGCCAACCTCAGGACAGGATGGGGCAGTACTTC,CASSQPQDRMGQYF
TRBJ2-7,-,TRBV19,-,TGTGCCAGTAGCCGACCAGGCCCCTACGAGCAGTACTTC,CASSRPGPYEQYF
TRBJ1-5,TRBD1,TRBV28,-,TGTGCCAGCAGTTTCCAGGGGGCAGGCAATCAGCCCCAGCATTTT,CASSFQGAGNQPQHF